The 5 T cell receptor beta chains listed next were all sequenced from one sample in a study of beta chain features in type 1 diabetes. Sequencing targeted expressed TCRB transcripts, as all isolated RNA had been reverse transcribed. Sequencing was performed with immunoSEQ multiplex PCR; in TCRdb, only in-frame clones are kept and a portion is missing. The sample lists about half a million clones, approximately 30% occurring once. The specimen sequenced was naive CD4+ T cells from blood. These receptors all stem from a man between 18 and 35 years old in good health.

This clone was counted between two and nine times. The sample contains more than one DNA sequence encoding this CDR3. The rearrangement joins TRBV10-3 to TRBJ2-5; D possibly matches TRBD1 or TRBD2 (6 bases each). CDR1 and CDR2 (germline): ENHRY, SYGVKD. Between the trimmed V and J ends, which lost 3 bases and 5 bases, there was a span of 7 bases. This CDR3 spans 12 amino acids. CDR3 region: CAISEGGETQYF. CDR3 nucleotides: TGTGCCATCAGTGAAGGGGGGGAGACCCAGTACTTC.

This clone was counted between two and nine times. This chain uses TRBV7-2 with TRBJ2-3, with 11 bases fitting TRBD2. Trimming took 5 bases from V and 4 from J; bases not matched to a gene: 5. Per the germline V gene, CDR1 is SGHTA and CDR2 is FQGNSA. The CDR3 is made up of 15 amino acids. The CDR3 coding sequence is TGTGCCAGCAGCCCCTTACTAGCGGGGGCAGATACGCAGTATTTT. This codes for CASSPLLAGADTQYF.

The table lists this clone with a few counts. The chain links TRBV7-9 to TRBJ2-3; D is possibly TRBD1 (6 bases). Between the trimmed V and J ends, which lost 6 bases and 5 bases, there was a span of 12 bases. The CDR3 totals 13 residues. Germline lookup yields CDR1 SEHNR and CDR2 FQNEAQ (reference sequence). The chain's CDR3 is CASRKQGGDTQYF. The CDR3, as DNA: TGTGCCAGCAGGAAACAGGGCGGAGATACGCAGTATTTT.

This chain links TRBV30 with TRBJ2-7, with unresolved D. The germline V and J ends were trimmed by 2 bases and 2 bases, with 10 bases remaining between them. This CDR3 has 13 amino acids. Germline V gene data show CDR1 as GTSNPN and CDR2 as SVGIG (reference sequence). The CDR3 loop reads CAWSLPFTYEQYF. In DNA form, the CDR3 reads TGTGCCTGGAGTCTCCCGTTTACCTACGAGCAGTACTTC.

This clone appeared a few times. The V and J genes are TRBV30 and TRBJ1-1; tentative D call: TRBD1 (6 bases). CDR3 length: 12 amino acids. V lost 3 bases and J lost 10, with 15 bases in between. In germline, CDR1 is GTSNPN, CDR2 SVGIG (reference sequence). The CDR3 coding sequence is TGTGCCTGGAGCCAAGGGGGTCCCGGAGCTTTCTTT. Amino acids: CAWSQGGPGAFF.